There are a few counts of the clone carrying this T cell receptor (beta chain). The target antigen is unknown. The sample is drawn from a study of vaccination and CD4 T cells after COVID-19. Treatment specified: roughly 10-day PBMC culture with coronavirus spike peptide pools or control peptides (ViraFEST assay). An Oncomine TCR Beta short-read assay was used to sequence the DNA from cultured CD4+ T cells. TCRdb reprocessed the PCR reads via MiXCR and lists one record per CDR3 protein. This sample has about 20,000 distinct CDR3 sequences, with roughly three fifths found just once. The CDR3 has 15 amino acids. The V end lost 6 bases, the J end lost 2 bases, and 14 bases lay between the germline ends. Germline values: CDR1 SNHLY, CDR2 FYNNEI.

This receptor was taken from a human donor who had recovered from COVID-19. The sequencing used CD4+ T cells from blood, cultured in vitro, collected after SARS-CoV-2 vaccination. The chain is built from TRBV2 and TRBJ1-5, with D possibly matching TRBD1 (6 bases). This CDR3 is CASSVGQYGNQPQHF. The CDR3 DNA is TGTGCCAGCAGCGTCGGACAGTATGGCAATCAGCCCCAGCATTTT. The complete variable domain, with remaining parts taken from reference TRBV2 and TRBJ1-5, reads EPEVTQTPSHQVTQMGQEVILRCVPISNHLYFYWYRQILGQKVEFLVSFYNNEISEKSEIFDDQFSVERPDGSNFTLKIRSTKLEDSAMYFCASSVGQYGNQPQHFGDGTRLSIL.